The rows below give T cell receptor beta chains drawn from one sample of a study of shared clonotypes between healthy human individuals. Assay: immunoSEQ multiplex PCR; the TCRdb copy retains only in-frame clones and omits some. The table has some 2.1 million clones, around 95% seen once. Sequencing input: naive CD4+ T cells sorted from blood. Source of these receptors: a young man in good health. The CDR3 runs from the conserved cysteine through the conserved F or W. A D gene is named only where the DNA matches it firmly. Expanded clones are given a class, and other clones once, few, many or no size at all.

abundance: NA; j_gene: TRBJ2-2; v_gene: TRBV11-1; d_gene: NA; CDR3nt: TGTGCCAGCAGCTTAGAAGGAGGCCCGAACACCGGGGAGCTGTTTTTT; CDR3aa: CASSLEGGPNTGELFF
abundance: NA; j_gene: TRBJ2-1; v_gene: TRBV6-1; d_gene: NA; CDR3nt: TGTGCCAGCAGTGAAGCGTCTGGGACAACCGTGTACAATGAGCAGTTCTTC; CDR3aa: CASSEASGTTVYNEQFF
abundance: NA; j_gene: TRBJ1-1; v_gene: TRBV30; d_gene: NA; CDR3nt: TGTGCCTGTAGTTTTAAGTTGGGCACTGAAGCTTTCTTT; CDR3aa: CACSFKLGTEAFF
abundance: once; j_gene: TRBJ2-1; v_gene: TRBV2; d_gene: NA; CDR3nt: TGTGCCAGCACAAGGGAGCAGTTCTTC; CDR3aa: CASTREQFF
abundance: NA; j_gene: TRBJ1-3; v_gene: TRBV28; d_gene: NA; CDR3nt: TGTGCCAGCGCCCTGAACACCATATATTTT; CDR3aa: CASALNTIYF
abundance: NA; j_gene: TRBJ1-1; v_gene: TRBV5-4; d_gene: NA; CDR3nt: TGTGCCAGCAGCTTGCCCGGAGCAGGGAACACTGAAGCTTTCTTT; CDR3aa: CASSLPGAGNTEAFF
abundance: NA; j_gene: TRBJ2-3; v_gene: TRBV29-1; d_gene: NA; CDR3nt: TGCAGCGCCTCTGATGTGAGCACAGATACGCAGTATTTT; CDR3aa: CSASDVSTDTQYF
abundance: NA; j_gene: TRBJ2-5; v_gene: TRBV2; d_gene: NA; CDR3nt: TGTGCCAGCAGTGACATAAAAGAGACCCAGTACTTC; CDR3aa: CASSDIKETQYF
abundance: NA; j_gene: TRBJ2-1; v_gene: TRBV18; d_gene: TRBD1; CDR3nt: TGTGCCAGCTCACCACGGGACAGCAATGAGCAGTTCTTC; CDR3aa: CASSPRDSNEQFF
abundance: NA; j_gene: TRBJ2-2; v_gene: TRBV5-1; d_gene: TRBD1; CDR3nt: TGCGCCAGCCAACTGGGACAGTCTAACACCGGGGAGCTGTTTTTT; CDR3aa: CASQLGQSNTGELFF
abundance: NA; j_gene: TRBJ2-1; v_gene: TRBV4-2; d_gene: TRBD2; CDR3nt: TGTGCCAGCAGCCAAGAACTAGCGGGGGGATTGTTGAGGTACAATGAGCAGTTCTTC; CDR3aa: CASSQELAGGLLRYNEQFF
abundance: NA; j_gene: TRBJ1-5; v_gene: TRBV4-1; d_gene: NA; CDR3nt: TGCGCCAGCAGCCAGAACAGGGAGCCGGGTCAGCCCCAGCATTTT; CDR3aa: CASSQNREPGQPQHF
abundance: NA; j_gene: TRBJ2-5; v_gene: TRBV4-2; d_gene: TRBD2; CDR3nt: TGTGCCAGCAGCCAAGAAGGGCTAGCGGGGGGCGAAGAGACCCAGTACTTC; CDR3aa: CASSQEGLAGGEETQYF
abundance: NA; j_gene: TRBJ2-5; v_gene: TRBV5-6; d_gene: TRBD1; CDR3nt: TGTGCCAGCAGCTTCTCGACAGGGGAAGAGACCCAGTACTTC; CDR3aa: CASSFSTGEETQYF
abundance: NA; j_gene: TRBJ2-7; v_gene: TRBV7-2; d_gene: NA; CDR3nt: TGTGCCAGCAGCTTAGTTGTAGGGGTATACTACGAGCAGTACTTC; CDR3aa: CASSLVVGVYYEQYF
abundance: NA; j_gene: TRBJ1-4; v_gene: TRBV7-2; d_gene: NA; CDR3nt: TGTGCCAGCAGCTTAGGGGCCCGGGCTAATGAAAAACTGTTTTTT; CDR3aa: CASSLGARANEKLFF
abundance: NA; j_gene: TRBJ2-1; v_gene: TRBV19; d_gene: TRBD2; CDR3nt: TGTGCCAGTAGTAGGGGAGGGAGATTCGGGGTCCATGAGCAGTTCTTC; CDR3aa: CASSRGGRFGVHEQFF
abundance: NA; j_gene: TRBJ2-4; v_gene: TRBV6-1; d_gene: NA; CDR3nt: TGTGCCAGCAGTGAATCCCTGTTTACAGATAACATTCAGTACTTC; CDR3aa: CASSESLFTDNIQYF
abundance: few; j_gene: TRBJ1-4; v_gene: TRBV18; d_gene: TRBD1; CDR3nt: TGTGCCAGCTCACCACCGGGACAGGGTAATGAAAAACTGTTTTTT; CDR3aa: CASSPPGQGNEKLFF
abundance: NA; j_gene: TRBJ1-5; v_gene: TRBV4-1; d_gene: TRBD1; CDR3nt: TGCGCCAGCAGCCAGGAAACTGACAGGGGGAATCAGCCCCAGCATTTT; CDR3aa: CASSQETDRGNQPQHF
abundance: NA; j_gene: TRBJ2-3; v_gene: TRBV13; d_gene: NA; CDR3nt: TGTGCCAGCAGCATACCAACCGAACTCACAGATACGCAGTATTTT; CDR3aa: CASSIPTELTDTQYF
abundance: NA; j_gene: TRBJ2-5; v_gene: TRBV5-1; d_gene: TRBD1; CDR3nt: TGCGCCAGCAGCTTGGTTGACAGGGGAAGTTTAGAGACCCAGTACTTC; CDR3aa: CASSLVDRGSLETQYF
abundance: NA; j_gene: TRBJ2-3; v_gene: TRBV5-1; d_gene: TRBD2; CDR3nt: TGCGCCAGCAGCTTGGGTTGGACTAGCGGGAGTACAGATACGCAGTATTTT; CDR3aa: CASSLGWTSGSTDTQYF
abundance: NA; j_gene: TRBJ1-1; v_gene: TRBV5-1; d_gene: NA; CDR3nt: TGCGCCAGCAGCTGGGGGCGGGTTCTCACTGAAGCTTTCTTT; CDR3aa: CASSWGRVLTEAFF
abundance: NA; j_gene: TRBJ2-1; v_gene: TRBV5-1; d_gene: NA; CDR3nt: TGCGCCAGCAGCTTTAGGGCCGACAATGAGCAGTTCTTC; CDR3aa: CASSFRADNEQFF
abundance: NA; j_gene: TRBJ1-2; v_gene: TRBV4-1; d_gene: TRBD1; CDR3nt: TGCGCCAGCAGCCAAGAAGGGACAGGGTACTATGGCTACACCTTC; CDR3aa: CASSQEGTGYYGYTF
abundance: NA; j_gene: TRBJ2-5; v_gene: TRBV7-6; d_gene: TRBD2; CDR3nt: TGTGCCAGCAGCTTAGGTCCCGGGACTAGCGGGGGAGAGGTAGAGACCCAGTACTTC; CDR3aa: CASSLGPGTSGGEVETQYF
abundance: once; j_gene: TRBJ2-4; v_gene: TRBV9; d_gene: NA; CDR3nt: TGTGCCAGCAGCCCAAGACAGCCCCCAGGGGCCAAAAACATTCAGTACTTC; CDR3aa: CASSPRQPPGAKNIQYF
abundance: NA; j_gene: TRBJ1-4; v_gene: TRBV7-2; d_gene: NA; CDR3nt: TGTGCCAGCAGCCCCTTTAAGGGGGGGAATAATGAAAAACTGTTTTTT; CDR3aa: CASSPFKGGNNEKLFF
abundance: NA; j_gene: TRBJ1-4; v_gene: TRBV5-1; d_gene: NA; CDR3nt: TGCGCCAGCAGCCCCGGGCCCTCTAATGAAAAACTGTTTTTT; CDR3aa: CASSPGPSNEKLFF
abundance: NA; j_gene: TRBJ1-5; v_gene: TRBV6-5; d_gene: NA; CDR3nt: TGTGCCAGCAGTTCTCAGGGGCCATATAGCAATCAGCCCCAGCATTTT; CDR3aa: CASSSQGPYSNQPQHF
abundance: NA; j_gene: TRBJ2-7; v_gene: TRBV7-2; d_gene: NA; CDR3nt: TGTGCCAGCAGCACTCTCTACGAGCAGTACTTC; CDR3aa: CASSTLYEQYF
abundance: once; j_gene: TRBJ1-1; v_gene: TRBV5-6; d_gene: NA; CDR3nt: TGTGCCAGCACCCAACTCGGTGCACCCAAATTGAACACTGAAGCTTTCTTT; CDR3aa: CASTQLGAPKLNTEAFF
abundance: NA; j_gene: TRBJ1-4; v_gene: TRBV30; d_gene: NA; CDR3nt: TGTGCCTGGAGTGTCAGGGTACGGATGGCAACTAATGAAAAACTGTTTTTT; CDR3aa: CAWSVRVRMATNEKLFF
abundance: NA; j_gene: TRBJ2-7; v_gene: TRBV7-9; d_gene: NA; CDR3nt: TGTGCCAGCATCCCCGCAGCCCTAAAAACTCCCCTTCGAACCTACGAGCAGTACTTC; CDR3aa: CASIPAALKTPLRTYEQYF
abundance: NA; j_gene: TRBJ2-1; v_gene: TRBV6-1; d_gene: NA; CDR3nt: TGTGCCAGCAGTGTACAGGGGAGGGGCCCCTACAATGAGCAGTTCTTC; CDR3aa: CASSVQGRGPYNEQFF
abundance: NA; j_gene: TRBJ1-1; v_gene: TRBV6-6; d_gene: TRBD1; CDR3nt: TGTGCCAGCAGCCTGGGACAGGGAGCTGAAGCTTTCTTT; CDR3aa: CASSLGQGAEAFF
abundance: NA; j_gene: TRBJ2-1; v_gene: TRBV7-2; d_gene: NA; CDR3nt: TGTGCCAGCAGCTTAGAGCAAGGTACTGAGCAGTTCTTC; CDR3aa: CASSLEQGTEQFF
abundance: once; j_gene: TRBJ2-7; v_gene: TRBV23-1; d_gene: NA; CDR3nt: TGCGCCAGCAGTCAGTACTGGAACTCCTACGAGCAGTACTTC; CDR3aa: CASSQYWNSYEQYF
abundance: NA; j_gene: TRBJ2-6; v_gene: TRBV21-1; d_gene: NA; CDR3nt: TGTGCCAGCAATACCGGGGCCAACGTCCTGACTTTC; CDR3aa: CASNTGANVLTF
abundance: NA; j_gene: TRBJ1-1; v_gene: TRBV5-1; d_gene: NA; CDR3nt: TGCGCCAGCAGCCCTAGGACGGCGGGGTCTGAAGCTTTCTTT; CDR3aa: CASSPRTAGSEAFF
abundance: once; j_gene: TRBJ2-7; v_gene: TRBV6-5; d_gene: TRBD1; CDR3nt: TGTGCCAGCAGTTACCGACAGGGGAGGTCCTACGAGCAGTACTTC; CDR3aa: CASSYRQGRSYEQYF
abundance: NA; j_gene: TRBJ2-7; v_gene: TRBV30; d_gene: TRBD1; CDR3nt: TGTGCCTGGAGTGTAGGGACAGGGCTAATCTACGAGCAGTACTTC; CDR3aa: CAWSVGTGLIYEQYF
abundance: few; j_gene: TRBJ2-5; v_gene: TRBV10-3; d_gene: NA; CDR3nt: TGTGCCATCAGTGATGGAGAGACCCAGTACTTC; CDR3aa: CAISDGETQYF
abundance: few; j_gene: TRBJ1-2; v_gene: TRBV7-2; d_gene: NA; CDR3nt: TGTGCCAGCAGCTTCGACAGACCTAACTACACCTTC; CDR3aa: CASSFDRPNYTF
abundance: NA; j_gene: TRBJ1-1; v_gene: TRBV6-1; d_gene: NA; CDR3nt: TGTGCCAGCAGTGAAATTACTCTCCCACAGAACACTGAAGCTTTCTTT; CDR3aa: CASSEITLPQNTEAFF
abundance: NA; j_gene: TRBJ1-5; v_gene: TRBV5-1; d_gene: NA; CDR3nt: TGCGCCAGCAGCTTGTTAGGGCCAAATCAGCCCCAGCATTTT; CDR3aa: CASSLLGPNQPQHF
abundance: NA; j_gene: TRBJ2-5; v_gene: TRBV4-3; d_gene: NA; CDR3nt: TGCGCCAGCAGCCAAGGGAATGCAGAAGAGACCCAGTACTTC; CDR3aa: CASSQGNAEETQYF
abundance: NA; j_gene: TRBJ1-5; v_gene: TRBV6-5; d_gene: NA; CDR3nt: TGTGCCAGCAGTTTAGGGCTTAGTAGCAATCAGCCCCAGCATTTT; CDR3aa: CASSLGLSSNQPQHF